The 28 T cell receptor beta chains given below trace back to one sample, sequenced in a study of T cell responses to AZD1222 COVID-19 vaccine. The repertoire was sequenced with immunoSEQ multiplex PCR; TCRdb's copy has only in-frame clones and lacks some. The sample lists 80,000 to 100,000 clones; about 91% were seen once. This sample comprised peripheral blood, obtained on day 0 of MenACWY control vaccination. Receptors were obtained from an adult in good health.

CDR3 sequence (DNA): TGTGCCAGCAGCCCCGGGGCGGGTGAGCAGTTCTTC. Translation: CASSPGAGEQFF. The rearrangement uses TRBV3-1 (or the pseudogene TRBV3-2) and TRBJ2-1; D is possibly TRBD1 or TRBD2 (5 bases each). Germline loops: CDR1 LGHDT, CDR2 YNNKEL (reference sequence). Trimming removed 4 bases from V and 9 bases from J, with 10 bases in between. The CDR3 totals 12 residues.

The V call is TRBV6-5, the J call TRBJ2-5, with 7 bases identical to TRBD1. CDR3 size: 16 residues. Germline V gives CDR1 MNHEY, CDR2 SVGAGI. The V and J ends lost 0 bases and 5 bases, in that order; junction bases with no gene match: 9. CDR3 amino acids: CASSYSSWTGSETQYF. CDR3 nucleotides: TGTGCCAGCAGTTACTCCTCCTGGACAGGATCGGAGACCCAGTACTTC.

CDR3 sequence (DNA): TGTGCCAGCTCACCCCCTGCCGGGACTAGCGCCTCCTACGAGCAGTACTTC. This encodes CASSPPAGTSASYEQYF. The chain is built from TRBV18 and TRBJ2-7; 10 bases line up with TRBD2. The CDR3 length is 17 residues. CDR1 KGHSH and CDR2 LQKENI come from the germline V gene. V gave up 3 bases and J gave up 0 bases; unmatched junction bases: 8. The variable domain in full, with the rest retrieved from reference TRBV18 and TRBJ2-7, is NAGVMQNPRHLVRRRGQEARLRCSPMKGHSHVYWYRQLPEEGLKFMVYLQKENIIDESGMPKERFSAEFPKEGPSILRIQQVVRGDSAAYFCASSPPAGTSASYEQYFGPGTRLTVT.

The V call is TRBV5-1, the J call TRBJ2-1; 8 nucleotides agree with TRBD2. CDR1 and CDR2 from the germline V gene are SGHRS and YFSETQ. This CDR3 is built from 14 residues. V was pared by 3 bases and J by 9 bases, with 8 bases of the junction left unmatched. CDR3 DNA: TGCGCCAGCAGCTACTCGGGGGGGCGGAGTGAGCAGTTCTTC. Protein: CASSYSGGRSEQFF.

This rearrangement joins TRBV4-3 to TRBJ2-1; 8 bases fit TRBD1. CDR1 and CDR2 from the germline V gene are LGHNA and YSLEER. The length of the CDR3 is 15 residues. With 6 bases clipped from V and 10 bases from J, the junction kept 14 bases outside the gene matches. The CDR3 coding sequence is TGCGCCAGCAGTCCCGGGACAGGCCATGGAGGAGAGCAGTTCTTC. It translates to CASSPGTGHGGEQFF.

This chain links TRBV5-1 with TRBJ2-5; TRBD1 might be the D (6 bases). The CDR3 is 16 residues long. CDR1 and CDR2 from the germline V gene are SGHRS and YFSETQ. V was pared by 0 bases and J by 5 bases, with 17 bases between. The CDR3 here is CASSLAGHQVWETQYF. DNA of the CDR3: TGCGCCAGCAGCTTGGCGGGACACCAGGTTTGGGAGACCCAGTACTTC.

The rearrangement links TRBV19 to TRBJ2-3; D is undetermined. V was trimmed by 3 bases and J by 0 bases, leaving 7 bases between them. The germline V gene has CDR1 LNHDA and CDR2 SQIVND (reference sequence). This CDR3 contains 14 residues. In DNA form, the CDR3 reads TGTGCCAGTAGTATGTGGGCTAGCACAGATACGCAGTATTTT. Encoded protein: CASSMWASTDTQYF.

This sequence joins TRBV20-1 and TRBJ1-2; D is unclear. This CDR3 has 11 residues. The ends were cut back, 0 bases at V and 10 bases at J, with 9 bases in the middle. Germline V lookup: CDR1 DFQATT, CDR2 SNEGSKA (reference sequence). The DNA for the CDR3 is TGCAGTGCTAGAGATCGGGCCTCCTACACCTTC. It codes for CSARDRASYTF.

The chain couples TRBV29-1 to TRBJ1-1, with 10 positions matching TRBD1. Germline lookup yields CDR1 SQVTM and CDR2 ANQGSEA. V lost 5 bases, J lost 3 bases, and 3 bases stayed unmatched. The CDR3 sequence is 13 residues long. CDR3 nucleotide sequence: TGCAGCGTTAGGGGACAGGGGTACACTGAAGCTTTCTTT. This translates into CSVRGQGYTEAFF.

The gene calls are TRBV12-3 or TRBV12-4 and TRBJ1-2, with D unclear. The CDR3 runs to 13 residues. The V and J ends lost 7 bases and 1 base respectively, with 10 bases between them. Here the CDR3 reads CASTPRVNYGYTF. As DNA, the CDR3 is TGTGCCAGCACCCCCCGGGTTAACTATGGCTACACCTTC.

This chain links TRBV24-1 with TRBJ2-5, with TRBD1 matching 7 bases. Unmatched junction bases numbered 9, after V lost 5 bases and J lost 4 bases. The length of the CDR3 is 15 residues. Per the germline V gene, CDR1 is KGHDR and CDR2 is SFDVKD. This CDR3 is CATSGDRVGGETQYF. CDR3 coding DNA: TGTGCCACCAGTGGCGACAGGGTGGGCGGAGAGACCCAGTACTTC.

The chain recombines TRBV5-3 with TRBJ1-2, with D possibly being TRBD1 (6 bases). TRBV5-3 is known as an ORF, though its function is uncertain. The CDR3 covers 13 residues. The ends were cut back, 0 bases at V and 7 bases at J, with 10 bases in the middle. This chain's CDR3 is CARSLDRVRGYTF. The CDR3 nucleotides read TGTGCCAGAAGCTTGGACAGGGTCCGTGGCTACACCTTC.

V and J are TRBV5-1 and TRBJ1-1; TRBD1 agrees at 9 bases. Germline CDR1 and CDR2: SGHRS and YFSETQ. The CDR3 runs 15 residues. J gave up 1 base and V 3 bases, and 4 bases lay outside the gene matches. The CDR3 protein is CASSSGQGTNTEAFF. In DNA, the CDR3 is TGCGCCAGCAGCTCCGGACAGGGGACGAACACTGAAGCTTTCTTT.

V usage is TRBV3-1 (or the pseudogene TRBV3-2) and J usage is TRBJ1-6; D is uncertain. Germline CDR1 and CDR2: LGHDT and YNNKEL (reference sequence). Trimming shortened V by 6 bases and J by 6 bases, and 6 bases separated the two germline ends. The CDR3 runs to 12 residues. The CDR3 loop is CASRTTNSPLHF. In DNA, the CDR3 is TGTGCCAGCAGGACTACTAATTCACCCCTCCACTTT.

J is TRBJ2-7 and V is TRBV2, with D possibly being TRBD2 (6 bases). Trimming took 8 bases from V and 4 from J, leaving 12 bases between them. Germline assignment: CDR1 SNHLY and CDR2 FYNNEI. The CDR3 consists of 12 residues. The CDR3 nucleotides are TGTGCCAGCGGGGCGGGGAGGTACGAGCAGTACTTC. It encodes CASGAGRYEQYF.

The chain employs TRBV5-1 and TRBJ2-1; a weak D match, TRBD1 (7 bases). Germline CDR1 and CDR2: SGHRS and YFSETQ. V lost 0 bases, J lost 0 bases, and 10 bases lay in between. This CDR3 contains 16 residues. The CDR3 DNA is TGCGCCAGCAGCTTGGGACAGGGACTCTCCTACAATGAGCAGTTCTTC. Protein product: CASSLGQGLSYNEQFF.

This chain joins TRBV30 and TRBJ1-6, with unresolved D. V was trimmed by 3 bases and J by 8 bases, leaving 11 bases between them. This CDR3 is 13 amino acids long. Germline V gene data show CDR1 as GTSNPN and CDR2 as SVGIG (reference sequence). The CDR3: CAWSPGGHSPLHF. The DNA of the CDR3 is TGTGCCTGGAGCCCCGGCGGTCATTCACCCCTCCACTTT.

The V gene is TRBV30, the J gene TRBJ2-5, with a possible D match to TRBD2 (6 bases). The CDR3 has 17 amino acids. Germline values: CDR1 GTSNPN, CDR2 SVGIG (reference sequence). Trimming left V 0 bases short and J 4 bases short, with 21 bases between. DNA of the CDR3: TGTGCCTGGAGTGTAGCCCGGGGGAGTTTATTCGGAGAGACCCAGTACTTC. It translates to CAWSVARGSLFGETQYF.

The V gene is TRBV27, the J gene TRBJ1-1, with D uncertain. The CDR3 covers 16 residues. CDR1 is MNHEY and CDR2 is SMNVEV in the germline V gene (reference sequence). Trimming stripped 0 bases from V and 4 bases from J, with 15 bases between. For the CDR3, the DNA is TGTGCCAGCAGTTTATCTTCCCGGTACGTTCCCACTGAAGCTTTCTTT. Translated, it gives CASSLSSRYVPTEAFF.

The CDR3 DNA reads as TGCGCCAGCAGCTCCGGGACAGGGTGGGCTGAAAAACTGTTTTTT. Residues: CASSSGTGWAEKLFF. This chain links TRBV5-1 with TRBJ1-4; 9 bases match TRBD1. Unmatched junction bases numbered 7, after V lost 3 bases and J lost 7 bases. This CDR3 contains 15 residues. The V gene's germline CDR1 is SGHRS and CDR2 YFSETQ.

CDR3 residues: CASSQGYATDTQYF. The DNA for the CDR3 is TGCGCCAGCAGCCAGGGTTATGCCACAGATACGCAGTATTTT. The rearrangement uses TRBV4-3 and TRBJ2-3; D gene ambiguous. This CDR3 is 14 amino acids long. V was clipped by 3 bases and J by 2 bases, with 9 bases between them. Germline V CDR1 and CDR2: LGHNA, YSLEER.

J is TRBJ1-6 and V is TRBV6-5; TRBD1 is a possible D gene (5 bases). Trimming pared 8 bases from V and 5 bases from J, leaving 16 bases between. CDR3 length: 15 residues. CDR1 is MNHEY and CDR2 is SVGAGI in the germline V gene. The CDR3 bases are TGTGCCAGCGCGGTTGGGACGGCAAATAATTCACCCCTCCACTTT. This encodes CASAVGTANNSPLHF.

The chain links TRBV4-3 to TRBJ2-1; no clear D. The V gene lost 1 base and the J gene lost 12 bases, with 16 bases spanning the gap. The CDR3 spans 14 residues. Per the germline V gene, CDR1 is LGHNA and CDR2 is YSLEER. The CDR3 DNA sequence: TGCGCCAGCAGCCAAGGGATCAGCTCCTCGGGGCAGTTCTTC. This translates into CASSQGISSSGQFF.

The rearrangement joins TRBV7-9 to TRBJ1-2; no clear D. This CDR3 is 12 amino acids long. Trimming took 5 bases from V and 8 from J, leaving 12 bases between them. The germline gives CDR1 SEHNR, CDR2 FQNEAQ (reference sequence). CDR3 loop: CASSVDWQGYTF. In DNA, the CDR3 is TGTGCCAGCAGCGTCGATTGGCAGGGCTACACCTTC.

The genes are TRBV21-1 and TRBJ2-2. TRBV21-1 is shown as a pseudogene. The CDR3 length is 16 residues. This chain's CDR3 is CASSCNRTVNTGELFF. The CDR3 DNA reads as TGTGCCAGCAGCTGTAATCGGACGGTCAACACCGGGGAGCTGTTTTTT.

This chain uses TRBV5-1 with TRBJ2-6; the D gene is possibly TRBD1 (5 bases). Germline CDR1 is SGHRS and CDR2 is YFSETQ. This CDR3 contains 16 residues. Trimming left V 4 bases short and J 4 bases short, with 15 bases between. CDR3 nucleotide sequence: TGCGCCAGCAGCAGCTTACAGGCGGCCGGGGCCAACGTCCTGACTTTC. It encodes CASSSLQAAGANVLTF.

The chain couples TRBV29-1 to TRBJ1-1; D gene uncertain. V was shortened by 4 bases and J by 7 bases, with 10 bases between the two germline ends. The germline V gene encodes CDR1 SQVTM and CDR2 ANQGSEA. The CDR3 is 11 residues long. The CDR3 spells CSVVGSYEAFF. DNA for the CDR3: TGCAGCGTTGTGGGCAGTTATGAAGCTTTCTTT.

This rearrangement joins TRBV6-1 to TRBJ1-2, with D perhaps matching TRBD1 (5 bases). V was cut by 1 base and J by 6 bases, with 12 bases left in between. Germline V gene data show CDR1 as MNHNS and CDR2 as SASEGT. This CDR3 has 14 residues. The DNA for the CDR3 is TGTGCCAGCAGTGAAGTCAGGGTCATGGATGGCTACACCTTC. Protein sequence: CASSEVRVMDGYTF.